A selection of T cell receptor beta chains follows, all from one sample in a study of T cells in tumors after PD-1 blockade. Sequencing used immunoSEQ multiplex PCR; TCRdb keeps in-frame clones, though not all of them. The table has around 49,000 clones, around 85% seen once. The specimen was PBMCs, collected before anti-PD-1 treatment. Receptor source: a human donor with basal cell carcinoma. The CDR3 runs from the conserved cysteine through the conserved F or W. The order of the fields is J gene, clone size, V gene, D gene, CDR3 DNA, CDR3 protein. D genes are given only for firm matches. Some rows mark clone size as missing; the rest say once, few, many or name a class of expanded clone.

j_gene: TRBJ1-3; abundance: NA; v_gene: TRBV5-6; d_gene: TRBD1; CDR3nt: TGTGCCAGCAGCATCGGGACAGGATCCCTCGGAAACACCATATATTTT; CDR3aa: CASSIGTGSLGNTIYF
j_gene: TRBJ2-1; abundance: NA; v_gene: TRBV10-1; d_gene: NA; CDR3nt: TGCGCCAGCAATCCTTTACCAGGGGCATTCTACAATGAGCAGTTCTTC; CDR3aa: CASNPLPGAFYNEQFF
j_gene: TRBJ2-7; abundance: NA; v_gene: TRBV27; d_gene: TRBD1; CDR3nt: TGTGCCAGCAGTTGGACAGGGGGTACCTACGAGCAGTACTTC; CDR3aa: CASSWTGGTYEQYF
j_gene: TRBJ1-2; abundance: NA; v_gene: TRBV6-1; d_gene: NA; CDR3nt: TGTGCCAGCAGTGAAGCCCCCAAAGGGGGGGTCTATGGCTACACCTTC; CDR3aa: CASSEAPKGGVYGYTF
j_gene: TRBJ1-3; abundance: NA; v_gene: TRBV7-9; d_gene: NA; CDR3nt: TGTGCCAGCAGCCCGAGGACAGCTGGAAACACCATATATTTT; CDR3aa: CASSPRTAGNTIYF
j_gene: TRBJ1-6; abundance: few; v_gene: TRBV2; d_gene: TRBD1; CDR3nt: TGTGCCAGCAGTGAGGAACAGGGGGAAAATTCACCCCTCCACTTT; CDR3aa: CASSEEQGENSPLHF
j_gene: TRBJ2-7; abundance: NA; v_gene: TRBV6-5; d_gene: NA; CDR3nt: TGTGCCAGCCAAAGGGGTGATAGGACTTACGAGCAGTACTTC; CDR3aa: CASQRGDRTYEQYF
j_gene: TRBJ2-5; abundance: NA; v_gene: TRBV3-1/TRBV3-2; d_gene: TRBD2; CDR3nt: TGTGCCAGCAGCCTACCAACTAGCGGCCAAGAGACCCAGTACTTC; CDR3aa: CASSLPTSGQETQYF
j_gene: TRBJ2-1; abundance: NA; v_gene: TRBV12-3/TRBV12-4; d_gene: NA; CDR3nt: TGTGCCAGCAGCTCGGACTACAATGAGCAGTTCTTC; CDR3aa: CASSSDYNEQFF
j_gene: TRBJ1-2; abundance: NA; v_gene: TRBV4-2; d_gene: NA; CDR3nt: TGTGCCAGCAGCCAAGCCCCGAAATTGATCTATGGCTACACCTTC; CDR3aa: CASSQAPKLIYGYTF
j_gene: TRBJ2-1; abundance: NA; v_gene: TRBV23-1; d_gene: TRBD2; CDR3nt: TGCGCCAGCCTACACGGACTAGCGGGGGGCCCGCAGTTCTTC; CDR3aa: CASLHGLAGGPQFF
j_gene: TRBJ2-1; abundance: once; v_gene: TRBV27; d_gene: NA; CDR3nt: TGTGCCAGCAGTTTAGCCGCCAGGGGCCCATACAATGAGCAGTTCTTC; CDR3aa: CASSLAARGPYNEQFF
j_gene: TRBJ2-7; abundance: NA; v_gene: TRBV6-5; d_gene: NA; CDR3nt: TGTGCCAGCAACCAATCCAGGGCCCTCTACGAGCAGTACTTC; CDR3aa: CASNQSRALYEQYF
j_gene: TRBJ1-1; abundance: NA; v_gene: TRBV27; d_gene: NA; CDR3nt: TGTGCCAGCAGTTATGGGTCAGGGGACGCTTTCTTT; CDR3aa: CASSYGSGDAFF
j_gene: TRBJ1-5; abundance: once; v_gene: TRBV19; d_gene: NA; CDR3nt: TGTGCCAGTAGTATAGCGGCCAATCAGCCCCAGCATTTT; CDR3aa: CASSIAANQPQHF
j_gene: TRBJ2-5; abundance: NA; v_gene: TRBV18; d_gene: TRBD2; CDR3nt: TGTGCCAGCTCACTGGGACTAGCGGGCGGTTCCGCCCAAGAGACCCAGTACTTC; CDR3aa: CASSLGLAGGSAQETQYF
j_gene: TRBJ2-3; abundance: NA; v_gene: TRBV29-1; d_gene: NA; CDR3nt: TGCAGCGTTGACCTAGAGGACACAGATACGCAGTATTTT; CDR3aa: CSVDLEDTDTQYF
j_gene: TRBJ2-7; abundance: NA; v_gene: TRBV27; d_gene: TRBD2; CDR3nt: TGTGCCAGCAGACTCCTTGCGGGGGGTGGCGAGCAGTACTTC; CDR3aa: CASRLLAGGGEQYF
j_gene: TRBJ2-7; abundance: NA; v_gene: TRBV11-3; d_gene: NA; CDR3nt: TGTGCCAGCAGCTTAGAGGGGTTCCACGAGCAGTACTTC; CDR3aa: CASSLEGFHEQYF
j_gene: TRBJ2-3; abundance: NA; v_gene: TRBV5-1; d_gene: TRBD2; CDR3nt: TGCGCCAGCAGCTTGGGTGGGGGGGGCACAGATACGCAGTATTTT; CDR3aa: CASSLGGGGTDTQYF